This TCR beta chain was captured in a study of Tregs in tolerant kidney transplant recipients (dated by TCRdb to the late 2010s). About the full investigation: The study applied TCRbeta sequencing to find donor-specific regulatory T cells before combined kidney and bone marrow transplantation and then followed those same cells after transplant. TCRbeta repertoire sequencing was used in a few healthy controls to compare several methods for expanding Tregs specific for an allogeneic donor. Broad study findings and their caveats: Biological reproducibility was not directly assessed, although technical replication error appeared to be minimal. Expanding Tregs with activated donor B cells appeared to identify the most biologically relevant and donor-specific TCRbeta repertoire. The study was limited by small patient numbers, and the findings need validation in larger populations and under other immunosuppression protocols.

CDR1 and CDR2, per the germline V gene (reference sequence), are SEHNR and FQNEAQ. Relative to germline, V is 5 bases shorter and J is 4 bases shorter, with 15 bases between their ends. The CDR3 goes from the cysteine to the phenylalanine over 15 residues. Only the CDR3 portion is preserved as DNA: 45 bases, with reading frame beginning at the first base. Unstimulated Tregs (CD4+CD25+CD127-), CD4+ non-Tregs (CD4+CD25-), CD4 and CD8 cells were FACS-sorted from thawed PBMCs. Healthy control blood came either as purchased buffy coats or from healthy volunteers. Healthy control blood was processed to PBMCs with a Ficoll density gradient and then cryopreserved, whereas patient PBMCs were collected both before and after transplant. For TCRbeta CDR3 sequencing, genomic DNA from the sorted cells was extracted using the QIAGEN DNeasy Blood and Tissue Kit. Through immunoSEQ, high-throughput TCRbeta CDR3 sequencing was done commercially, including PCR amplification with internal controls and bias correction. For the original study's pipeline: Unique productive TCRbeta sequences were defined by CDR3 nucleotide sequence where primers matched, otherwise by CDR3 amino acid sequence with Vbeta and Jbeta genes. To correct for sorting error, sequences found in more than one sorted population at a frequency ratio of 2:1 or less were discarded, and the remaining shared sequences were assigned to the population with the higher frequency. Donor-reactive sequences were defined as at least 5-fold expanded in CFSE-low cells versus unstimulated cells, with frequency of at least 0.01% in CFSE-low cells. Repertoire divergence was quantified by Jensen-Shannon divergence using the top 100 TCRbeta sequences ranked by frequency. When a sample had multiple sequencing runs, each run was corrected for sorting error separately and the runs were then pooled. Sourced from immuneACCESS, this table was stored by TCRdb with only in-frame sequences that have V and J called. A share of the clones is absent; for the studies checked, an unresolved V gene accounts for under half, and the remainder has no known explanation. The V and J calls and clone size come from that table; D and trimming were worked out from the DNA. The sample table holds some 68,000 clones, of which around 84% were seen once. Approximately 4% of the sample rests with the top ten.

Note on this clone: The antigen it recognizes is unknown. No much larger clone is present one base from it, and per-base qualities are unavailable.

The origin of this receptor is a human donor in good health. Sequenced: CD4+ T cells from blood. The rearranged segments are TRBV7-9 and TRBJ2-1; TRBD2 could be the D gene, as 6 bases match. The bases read TGTGCCAGCAGCCCGCTCGTGGGGGGATACAATGAGCAGTTCTTC. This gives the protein CASSPLVGGYNEQFF.